The rows below give T cell receptor beta chains drawn from one sample of a study of blood T cells in healthy people across ages. TCRdb analysed the 5' RACE reads with MiXCR anew, one entry per CDR3 protein. The profile shows some 640,000 distinct CDR3 sequences, approximately 50% of them singletons. What was sequenced was blood. These receptors were obtained from a woman aged 55-69 years in good health. CDR3s include the opening cysteine and the closing phenylalanine or tryptophan. Fields, in order: V gene, CDR3 protein.

TRBV7-2,CASSLDHSYTDTQYF
TRBV6-5,CASSYGQSNEKLFF
TRBV6-6,CASRRPTLGETQYF
TRBV12-3/TRBV12-4,CASSGTPYSEQYF
TRBV6-5,CTSSYYSSSSYNEQFF
TRBV15,CATSMTTTGEQFF
TRBV27,CASSFTYTGELFF
TRBV6-6,CASSYSITDTQYF
TRBV18,CASSPTSGLAGGPREQYF
TRBV7-2,CASSWVAAGGAEQFF
TRBV5-1,CASSLAGILGQETQYF
TRBV4-1,CASSQRTGSGETQYF
TRBV18,CASSPPTGTEGIQYF
TRBV20-1,CSARAGQGYSPLHF
TRBV4-3,CASSQGGGTSYEQYF
TRBV7-3,CASSLGGGADEQYF
TRBV28,CASSSRASRSEQYF
TRBV7-9,CASSLGLLDTQYF
TRBV9,CASSERYGSRPYF
TRBV29-1,CSAQPGQNTGELFF
TRBV28,CASSRPIQETQYF
TRBV28,CASSHRDSRQETQYF
TRBV27,CASSLSPSRGDEQFF
TRBV7-2,CASSLEGSGTYNEQFF
TRBV7-3,CASSSGSYEQFF
TRBV5-6,CASSFGNTQYF
TRBV6-2/TRBV6-3,CASGGRGYTDTQYF
TRBV20-1,CSASGNPNTEAFF
TRBV5-1,CASSLAGGREAFF
TRBV12-3/TRBV12-4,CASSLGTWLDQETQYF
TRBV7-9,CASSSDFDRGGTEAFF
TRBV10-2,CASSAPDRGGEQFF
TRBV5-1,CASSLEQTSSGANVLTF
TRBV5-1,CASSLGSPRGKADRTEAFF
TRBV5-4,CASSLDGTTRNEQFF
TRBV19,CASSTGLHYGYTF
TRBV4-3,CASSRSPGVEANYGYTF
TRBV4-2,CASSQDRDRVSGYTF
TRBV4-3,CASSPGLLEETQFF
TRBV7-6,CASSLGGGDRRNTEAFF
TRBV7-9,CASSLRTERTEAFF
TRBV6-2/TRBV6-3,CASRLTSATYNEQFF